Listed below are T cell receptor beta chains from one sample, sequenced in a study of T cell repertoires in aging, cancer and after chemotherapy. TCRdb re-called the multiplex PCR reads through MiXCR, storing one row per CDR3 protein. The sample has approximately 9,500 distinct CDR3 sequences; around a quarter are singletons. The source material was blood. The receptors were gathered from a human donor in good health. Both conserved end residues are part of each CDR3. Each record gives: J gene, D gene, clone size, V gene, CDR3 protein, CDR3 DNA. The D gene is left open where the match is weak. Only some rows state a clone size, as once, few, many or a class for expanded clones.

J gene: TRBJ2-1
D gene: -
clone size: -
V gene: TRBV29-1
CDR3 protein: CSVEWASYNVQFF
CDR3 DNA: TGCAGCGTTGAATGGGCCTCCTACAATGTGCAGTTCTTC

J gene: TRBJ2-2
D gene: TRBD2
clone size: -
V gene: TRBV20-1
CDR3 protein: CSVLRGTSAGELFF
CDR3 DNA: TGCAGTGTCCTAAGAGGGACTAGTGCCGGGGAGCTGTTTTTT

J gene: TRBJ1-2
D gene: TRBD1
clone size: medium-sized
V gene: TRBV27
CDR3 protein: CASSPQGQYLNYGYTF
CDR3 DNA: TGTGCCAGCAGTCCCCAGGGACAGTACCTTAACTATGGCTACACCTTC

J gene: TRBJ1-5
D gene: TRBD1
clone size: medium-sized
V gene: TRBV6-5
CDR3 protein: CASTRGTNQPQHF
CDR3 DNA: TGTGCCAGCACCAGGGGGACGAATCAGCCCCAGCATTTT

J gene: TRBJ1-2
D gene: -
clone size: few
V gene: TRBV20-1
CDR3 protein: CSARDLWADDPGGYTF
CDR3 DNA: TGCAGTGCTAGAGATCTCTGGGCAGATGACCCTGGGGGCTACACCTTC

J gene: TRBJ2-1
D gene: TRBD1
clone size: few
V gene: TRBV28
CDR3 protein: CASRGQADNEQFF
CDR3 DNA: TGTGCCAGCAGGGGACAGGCCGACAATGAGCAGTTCTTC

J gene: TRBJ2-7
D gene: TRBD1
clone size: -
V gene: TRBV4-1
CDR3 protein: CASSLGQGTYEQYF
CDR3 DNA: TGCGCCAGCAGCCTGGGACAGGGGACCTACGAGCAGTACTTC

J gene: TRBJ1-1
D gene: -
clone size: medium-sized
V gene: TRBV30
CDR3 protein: CAWSILGPAIEAFF
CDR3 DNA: TGTGCCTGGAGTATTTTGGGCCCCGCTATTGAAGCTTTCTTT

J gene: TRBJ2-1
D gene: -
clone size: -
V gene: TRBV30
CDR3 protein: CAWSLGARSYNEQFF
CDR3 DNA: TGTGCCTGGAGTCTGGGGGCTAGATCCTACAATGAGCAGTTCTTC

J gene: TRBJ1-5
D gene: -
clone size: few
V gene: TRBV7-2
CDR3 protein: CASSFGQNNQPQHF
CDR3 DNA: TGTGCCAGCAGCTTTGGCCAGAACAATCAGCCCCAGCATTTT

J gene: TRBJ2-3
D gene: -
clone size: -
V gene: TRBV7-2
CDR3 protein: CASSLSRGRTQYF
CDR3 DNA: TGTGCCAGCAGCTTATCGCGGGGGCGGACGCAGTATTTT

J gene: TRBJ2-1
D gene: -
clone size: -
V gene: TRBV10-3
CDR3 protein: CAISEGGIYNEQFF
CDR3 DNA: TGTGCCATCAGTGAAGGGGGGATATACAATGAGCAGTTCTTC

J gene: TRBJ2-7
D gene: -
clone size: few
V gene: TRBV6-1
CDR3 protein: CASTFRGGTSYEQYF
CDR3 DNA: TGTGCCAGCACCTTCCGAGGTGGGACAAGCTACGAGCAGTACTTC

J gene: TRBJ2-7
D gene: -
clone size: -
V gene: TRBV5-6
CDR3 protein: CASSQDLLTGQAYEQYF
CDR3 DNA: TGTGCCAGCAGCCAAGATCTGTTGACGGGACAAGCCTACGAGCAGTACTTC

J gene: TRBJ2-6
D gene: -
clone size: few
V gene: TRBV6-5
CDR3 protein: CASSYSQGSGANVLTF
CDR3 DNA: TGTGCCAGCAGTTACTCCCAGGGCTCTGGGGCCAACGTCCTGACTTTC

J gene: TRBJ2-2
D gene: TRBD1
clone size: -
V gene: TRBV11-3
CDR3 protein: CASSPGTANTGELFF
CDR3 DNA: TGTGCCAGCAGCCCCGGGACAGCGAACACCGGGGAGCTGTTTTTT